This T cell receptor beta chain is from a study of chemoradiotherapy in HPV16-positive cancers. Study summary: Candidate HPV-specific clones and shared TCR motifs came from two HPV16-positive patients. Study results and caveats: For HPV16-positive patients, expanding HPV-responsive T cells associated with longer recurrence-free survival. During treatment, candidate HPV-specific clones and E7-related motifs expanded in tumor.

TCRdb keeps only in-frame clones here, not all; method: immunoSEQ multiplex PCR. The sample holds approximately 8,500 clones, around two thirds seen once. Repertoires were sampled repeatedly during chemoradiotherapy. This clone was seen only a few times. The antigen remains undetermined. V shed 5 bases and J shed 8 bases, with 18 bases lying between them. CDR1 and CDR2 from the germline V gene are SEHNR and FQNEAQ (reference sequence). The CDR3 length is 14 residues. The V call is TRBV7-9, the J call TRBJ1-2, with D perhaps TRBD1 (5 bases). The specimen was obtained from a patient who underwent chemoradiotherapy. The source is a human donor with HPV-associated anogenital cancer. The DNA for the CDR3 is TGTGCCAGCAGCACGAGCGCGGGGGAGGGGGGCTACACCTTC. This gives the protein CASSTSAGEGGYTF.